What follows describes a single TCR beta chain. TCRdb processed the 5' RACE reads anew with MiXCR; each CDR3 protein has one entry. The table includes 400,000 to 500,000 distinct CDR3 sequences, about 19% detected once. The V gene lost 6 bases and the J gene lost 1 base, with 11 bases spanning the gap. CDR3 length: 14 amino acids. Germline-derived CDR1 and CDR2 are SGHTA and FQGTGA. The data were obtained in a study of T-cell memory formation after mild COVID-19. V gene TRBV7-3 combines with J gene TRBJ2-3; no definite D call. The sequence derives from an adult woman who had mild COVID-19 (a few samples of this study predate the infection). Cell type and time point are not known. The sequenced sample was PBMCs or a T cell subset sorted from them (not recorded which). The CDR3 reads CASSSKARTDTQYF. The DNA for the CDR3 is TGTGCCAGCAGTTCAAAGGCCCGCACAGATACGCAGTATTTT. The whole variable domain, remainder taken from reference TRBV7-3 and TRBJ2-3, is GAGVSQTPSNKVTEKGKYVELRCDPISGHTALYWYRQSLGQGPEFLIYFQGTGAADDSGLPNDRFFAVRPEGSVSTLKIQRTERGDSAVYLCASSSKARTDTQYFGPGTRLTVL.